What follows describes a single T cell receptor beta chain. This clonotype was counted a single time. The specificity of this receptor is unknown. There are no base qualities to consult, and no much larger clone falls within one base. A lone read gives weak evidence. This record belongs to a study of T cells in Graves' hyperthyroidism and ophthalmopathy (dated by TCRdb to the late 2010s). Background for the entire study: Peripheral blood was collected at initial diagnosis, before any treatment. To identify distinguishing TCR V-J signatures, a discovery cohort of around 100 patients was used, comprising 43 with Graves' ophthalmopathy and about 59 with stable Graves' hyperthyroidism. Prospective prediction of ophthalmopathy was tested in an independent validation cohort consisting of about 19 hyperthyroidism patients and approximately 16 patients who later progressed to ophthalmopathy. The roughly 91 discovery patients were randomly divided into training and test sets at a 7:3 ratio. In about 6 Graves' hyperthyroidism patients, the study also compared T-cell repertoires from thyroid tissue with T-cell repertoires from blood. Once sampling was done, hyperthyroidism patients were given methimazole at a starting dose of 30 mg daily, whereas ophthalmopathy patients were given high-dose intravenous methylprednisolone. The paper describes TCR Vbeta CDR3 sequencing of 135 peripheral blood samples, made up of 43 ophthalmopathy patients, around 73 hyperthyroidism patients and 17 progressor patients. Study-wide findings and limitations: A 13 V-J signature model separated ophthalmopathy from stable hyperthyroidism, with 87.88% sensitivity and 81.08% specificity in cross-validation and 80%/75% in testing. No statistical method was used to set the sample size in advance, and investigators knew the group allocation. Most expanded thyroid clonotypes (frequency above 0.001) were also detected in blood, suggesting blood repertoires may reflect thyroid immune responses. In validation, progression to ophthalmopathy was predicted by the model with roughly 69% sensitivity and 72.22% specificity, a median of 6.5 months before onset.

Sequences DFQATT (CDR1) and SNEGSKA (CDR2) are obtained from the germline V gene (reference sequence). Compared with germline, V lacks 1 base and J lacks 1 base; bases without a gene match: 6. The CDR3 spans 16 residues, from the cysteine through the phenylalanine. Only the CDR3 DNA is retained, 48 bases long and in frame from the first base. Hyperthyroidism patients were aged 18 to 65 years and newly diagnosed, with disease duration of less than 2 months. Any patient with an uncontrolled infection, another autoimmune disease, pregnancy or lactation was excluded. Diagnoses relied on clinical symptoms, serum thyroxine and TRAb, thyroid ultrasound and orbital computed tomography. Blood from progressor patients was drawn when they were first diagnosed with hyperthyroidism, before any ophthalmopathy symptoms appeared. PBMCs were isolated from about 9 ml of fresh peripheral blood by Ficoll-Paque density gradient centrifugation. Progressor patients were first diagnosed with Graves' hyperthyroidism and then developed ophthalmopathy during follow-up. Trizol reagent was used to extract total RNA, and RNA quality was then checked on an Agilent 2100 Bioanalyzer.

TCR beta CDR3 regions were amplified from RNA transcripts. For the first round of RT-PCR on the TCR CDR3, the HTBI primer set was used together with the Qiagen OneStep RT-PCR kit. The libraries were constructed in a second round of multiplex PCR and then size-selected and purified. Libraries were sequenced paired-end with 100 bp reads on an Illumina HiSeq2000. The original pipeline was this. SOAPnuke was used to process the raw data, throwing out any read that contained adapters or uncalled bases, had a mean Phred below 15, or lacked an exact constant-primer or identifier match. COPE v1.2.5 was used to merge high-quality paired reads, and clonotypes were defined as unique nucleotide sequences. Clonotypes were aligned to IMGT TRBV, TRBD and TRBJ reference segments using MiTCR v1.1. The analysis included only V-J combinations with a frequency above 0.0001, which together covered 99.2% of the repertoires. A TCS score was defined as the ratio of F50 (clonal expansion) to E x V (chaos), with BLOSUM62-based TCRdist applied between CDR3 peptides within each V-J. Welch's t-statistics and random forest reduced around 510 V-J features to 10 to 15, which were used in a naive Bayes classifier (R e1071). Starting from the raw public reads, TCRdb applied fastp trimming at Q25, assembled clones with MiXCR and retained in-frame beta chains. Each CDR3 protein gets just one entry, which takes the most common genes and DNA from the rows behind it. The V and J calls and clone size come from TCRdb's table, not from the authors' own analysis. A total of hundreds of thousands of distinct CDR3 sequences appear in this sample, around a sixth of them only once. The ten largest account for about 27% of the sample.

The sequence derives from a woman aged 18-30 years with Graves' hyperthyroidism that later progressed to Graves' ophthalmopathy. The receptor chain draws on TRBV20-1 and TRBJ2-3, with 9 bases matching TRBD2. What was sequenced was blood. The CDR3: CSARATTSGGTDTQYF. The DNA is as follows: TGCAGTGCTAGAGCGACGACTAGCGGTGGCACAGATACGCAGTATTTT.